This T cell receptor beta chain was observed in a study of T cells in Graves' hyperthyroidism and ophthalmopathy (dated by TCRdb to about 2019). General notes on the study: Peripheral blood samples were taken at initial diagnosis, before any treatment was given. To identify distinguishing TCR V-J signatures, a discovery cohort of 100 patients was used, comprising 43 with Graves' ophthalmopathy and 57 with stable Graves' hyperthyroidism. Prospective prediction of ophthalmopathy was tested in an independent validation cohort of 18 to 20 hyperthyroidism patients and 17 patients who later progressed to ophthalmopathy. The 100 or so discovery patients were divided at random into training and test sets in a 7:3 ratio. In addition, the study compared T-cell repertoires in thyroid tissue and in blood from roughly six Graves' hyperthyroidism patients. Following sampling, methimazole starting at 30 mg daily was given to hyperthyroidism patients, and high-dose intravenous methylprednisolone was given to ophthalmopathy patients. According to the paper, TCR Vbeta CDR3 sequencing was carried out on more than 120 peripheral blood samples, which came from fewer than 50 ophthalmopathy, around 75 hyperthyroidism and roughly 17 progressor patients.

The paper as a whole reports these results and caveats: Most expanded thyroid clonotypes (frequency above 0.001) were also found in blood, which suggests that blood repertoires may mirror thyroid immune responses. Sample size was not statistically predetermined, and blinding of investigators to group allocation was not performed. During validation, the model predicted progression to ophthalmopathy a median of about 6.5 months ahead of onset, with roughly 65% sensitivity and roughly 72% specificity. A model built on a 13 V-J signature distinguished ophthalmopathy from stable hyperthyroidism, reaching 85% to 90% sensitivity and about 81% specificity in cross-validation and 80%/75% in testing.

The CDR3 has 14 amino acids, counting the end cysteine and phenylalanine. The sequence is cut down to CDR3 DNA, 42 bases in frame from base 1. CDR1 and CDR2 were assigned from the germline V gene (reference sequence) as LNHDA and SQIVND. Unmatched junction bases come to 7, with V trimmed by 7 bases and J by 7 bases. About this clonotype itself: This clone's antigen is unknown. Per-base qualities were not stored, and no clone one base away is much larger.

The TCR beta CDR3 regions were amplified from the RNA transcripts. For the first round of RT-PCR on the TCR CDR3, the HTBI primer set was used together with the Qiagen OneStep RT-PCR kit. Libraries were constructed in a second round of multiplex PCR, after which size selection and purification were carried out. Paired-end sequencing of the libraries was performed with 100 bp reads on an Illumina HiSeq2000. On the study's bioinformatics: Raw data were processed with SOAPnuke, discarding reads with adapters, uncalled bases, mean Phred below 15, or no exact constant-primer or identifier match. COPE v1.2.5 was used to merge the high-quality paired reads, and each unique nucleotide sequence was defined as a clonotype. MiTCR v1.1 was used to align the clonotypes against IMGT TRBV, TRBD and TRBJ reference segments. Only V-J combinations with frequency above 0.0001, covering 99% to 99.2% of repertoires, were analysed. A TCS score was defined as the ratio between F50 (clonal expansion) and ExV (chaos), using BLOSUM62-based TCRdist between CDR3 peptides within each V-J. Welch's t-statistics and random forest reduced around 550 V-J features to fewer than 15, which were used in a naive Bayes classifier (R e1071). TCRdb reanalyzed the raw reads on its own, using fastp at Q25 for trimming and MiXCR for clone calling, and kept in-frame beta chains. CDR3 protein duplicates are merged, each entry listing the most common genes and DNA. V and J calls and clone size were set by TCRdb, not the authors. The sample profile shows about 350,000 distinct CDR3 sequences; 17% of them were found once. The top ten constitute approximately 35% of the sample.

The hyperthyroidism patients were between 18 and 65 years old and newly diagnosed, with a disease duration of less than 2 months. The study excluded patients with uncontrolled infections, other autoimmune diseases, pregnancy or lactation. Diagnoses were based on clinical symptoms, serum thyroxine and TRAb, thyroid ultrasound and orbital computed tomography. Blood from progressor patients was drawn when they were first diagnosed with hyperthyroidism, before any ophthalmopathy symptoms appeared. Ficoll-Paque density gradient centrifugation was used to isolate PBMCs from about 9 ml of fresh peripheral blood. Patients classed as progressors first received a Graves' hyperthyroidism diagnosis and then went on to develop ophthalmopathy during follow-up. Total RNA was extracted with Trizol reagent, and quality was checked on an Agilent 2100 Bioanalyzer.

The receptor was derived from a woman aged 30 to 39 with Graves' hyperthyroidism that later progressed to Graves' ophthalmopathy. The sequenced sample consisted of blood. The sequence links TRBV19 to TRBJ1-4; TRBD1 lines up with 9 middle nucleotides. CDR3 protein: CASTPGQGTEKLFF. The sequence in DNA is TGTGCCAGTACGCCGGGACAGGGAACTGAAAAACTGTTTTTT.